A selection of T cell receptor beta chains follows, all from one sample in a study of blood T cell repertoires in COVID-19. This table comes from immunoSEQ multiplex PCR, and its TCRdb copy is limited to in-frame clones, with some not included. There are 150,000 to 200,000 clones in the sample; roughly 80% occur only once, and roughly 9.1% lies in the top ten. Sample: peripheral blood. These receptors were collected from a woman in her 70s with acute or convalescent COVID-19. CDR3s include the opening cysteine and the closing phenylalanine or tryptophan. The D gene is left open where the match is weak. For some rows the clone size is stated as once, few or many, or as a class when expanded; others skip it.

J gene: TRBJ1-2; D gene: TRBD1; clone size: -; V gene: TRBV19; CDR3 DNA: TGTGCCAGTAACGGTCTACAGGGGGGTGGCTACACCTTC; CDR3 protein: CASNGLQGGGYTF
J gene: TRBJ2-1; D gene: TRBD1; clone size: -; V gene: TRBV29-1; CDR3 DNA: TGCAGCGTTGCCCCGGGACAGGGGTACAATGAGCAGTTCTTC; CDR3 protein: CSVAPGQGYNEQFF
J gene: TRBJ1-2; D gene: -; clone size: -; V gene: TRBV11-2; CDR3 DNA: TGTGCCAGCAGCTTAGCCGGGATCGATGGCTACACCTTC; CDR3 protein: CASSLAGIDGYTF
J gene: TRBJ1-1; D gene: TRBD1; clone size: -; V gene: TRBV2; CDR3 DNA: TGTGCCAGCGGCCAGGGGGGGAACACTGAAGCTTTCTTT; CDR3 protein: CASGQGGNTEAFF
J gene: TRBJ1-2; D gene: TRBD1; clone size: -; V gene: TRBV6-2/TRBV6-3; CDR3 DNA: TGTGCCAGCAGTTACTCCCTCGACAGGGCTGACTATGGCTACACCTTC; CDR3 protein: CASSYSLDRADYGYTF
J gene: TRBJ1-4; D gene: TRBD1; clone size: -; V gene: TRBV18; CDR3 DNA: TGTGCCAGCTCTCCCGACAGGGGAGAAAAACTGTTTTTT; CDR3 protein: CASSPDRGEKLFF
J gene: TRBJ2-1; D gene: TRBD2; clone size: -; V gene: TRBV20-1; CDR3 DNA: TGCAGTGCTAGTTCTAGCGGGGGGGCTAGGAATGAGCAGTTCTTC; CDR3 protein: CSASSSGGARNEQFF
J gene: TRBJ1-2; D gene: TRBD1; clone size: -; V gene: TRBV28; CDR3 DNA: TGTGCCAGCAGTAAAGGACAGGGGAGCGCTAACTATGGCTACACCTTC; CDR3 protein: CASSKGQGSANYGYTF
J gene: TRBJ1-3; D gene: -; clone size: -; V gene: TRBV7-2; CDR3 DNA: TGTGCCAGCAGCTCCCGGGCGGGTTTCTCTGGAAACACCATATATTTT; CDR3 protein: CASSSRAGFSGNTIYF
J gene: TRBJ2-1; D gene: TRBD2; clone size: few; V gene: TRBV7-8; CDR3 DNA: TGTGCCAGCAGCGCATACGGGGGGAGCTCCTACAATGAGCAGTTCTTC; CDR3 protein: CASSAYGGSSYNEQFF
J gene: TRBJ2-1; D gene: TRBD1; clone size: -; V gene: TRBV10-1; CDR3 DNA: TGCGCCAGCAGGGGGACAGGCTTCGAGTCCTACAATGAGCAGTTCTTC; CDR3 protein: CASRGTGFESYNEQFF
J gene: TRBJ2-5; D gene: TRBD1; clone size: -; V gene: TRBV25-1; CDR3 DNA: TGTGCCAGCAGTGCAATAGGGGGCGCGGAGACCCAGTACTTC; CDR3 protein: CASSAIGGAETQYF
J gene: TRBJ1-4; D gene: -; clone size: -; V gene: TRBV19; CDR3 DNA: TGTGCCAGTAGTATTTCTGGCCCGGAAAAACTGTTTTTT; CDR3 protein: CASSISGPEKLFF
J gene: TRBJ2-7; D gene: -; clone size: -; V gene: TRBV15; CDR3 DNA: TGTGCCACCAGCAGAGATACTGGGGACCCACAGGGAATCAACCTCTCCTACGAGCAGTACTTC; CDR3 protein: CATSRDTGDPQGINLSYEQYF
J gene: TRBJ2-1; D gene: TRBD2; clone size: -; V gene: TRBV4-3; CDR3 DNA: TGCGCCAGCAGCCAAGATCGGGAGGTAATGGTCTACAATGAGCAGTTCTTC; CDR3 protein: CASSQDREVMVYNEQFF
J gene: TRBJ2-1; D gene: TRBD2; clone size: -; V gene: TRBV5-1; CDR3 DNA: TGCGCCAGCAGCTTGGGACTAGCGGGCTTGAGTGAGCAGTTCTTC; CDR3 protein: CASSLGLAGLSEQFF
J gene: TRBJ2-2; D gene: -; clone size: -; V gene: TRBV7-2; CDR3 DNA: TGTGCCAGCAGCGAGGGGGTGGTCACCGGGGAGCTGTTTTTT; CDR3 protein: CASSEGVVTGELFF